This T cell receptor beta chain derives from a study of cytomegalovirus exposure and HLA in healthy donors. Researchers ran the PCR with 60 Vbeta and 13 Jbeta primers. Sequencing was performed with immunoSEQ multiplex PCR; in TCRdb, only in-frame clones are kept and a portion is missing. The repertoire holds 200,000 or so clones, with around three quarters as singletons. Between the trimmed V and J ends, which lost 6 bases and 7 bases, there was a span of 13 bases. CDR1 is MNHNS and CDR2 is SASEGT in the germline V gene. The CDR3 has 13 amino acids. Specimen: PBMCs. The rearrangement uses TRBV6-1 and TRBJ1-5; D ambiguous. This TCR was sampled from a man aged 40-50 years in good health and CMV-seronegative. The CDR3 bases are TGTGCCAGCAGCCCAATCCCGGAGCAGCCCCAGCATTTT. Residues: CASSPIPEQPQHF.